The text below deals with one TCR beta chain. The data belong to a study of blood T cell repertoires in COVID-19. The study assigned cohorts using participant-reported clinical history. Profiled with immunoSEQ multiplex PCR; TCRdb holds only in-frame clones, not every one. Altogether approximately 490,000 clones are present, 70% to 90% being singletons, with the ten largest covering around 7.9%. The junction had 12 bases not matched to a gene; V was cut back by 7 bases and J by 6 bases. From germline, CDR1 is PRHDT and CDR2 FYEKMQ (reference sequence). This CDR3 has 16 amino acids. V usage is TRBV13 and J usage is TRBJ2-2; 9 nucleotides align to TRBD1. Sequencing was performed on PBMCs or T cells enriched from blood (not recorded which). The sequence was obtained from a woman aged 55-69 years who had recovered from COVID-19. The CDR3 protein is CASTKEVGTGSGELFF. CDR3 nucleotide sequence: TGTGCCAGCACTAAGGAGGTGGGGACAGGGTCCGGGGAGCTGTTTTTT.